This is a list of T cell receptor beta chains from one sample in a study of monozygotic twins with inflammatory bowel disease. TCRdb reprocessed the 5' RACE reads and stores each CDR3 protein as one record, lacking DNA. Seen in this sample are approximately 140,000 distinct CDR3 sequences; the ten most common clones hold 2% to 2.5%. Source material: blood. Receptor source: a human donor with ulcerative colitis or Crohn's disease, or a healthy co-twin of an affected twin (not recorded which). Both conserved end residues are part of each CDR3. Each record gives: J gene, CDR3 length, V gene, CDR3 protein.

>TRBJ2-1|14|TRBV7-7
CASSRPVLSDEQFF
>TRBJ2-1|15|TRBV20-1
CSAVPGPRAYNEQFF
>TRBJ2-2|14|TRBV10-3
CAISGQGRTGELFF
>TRBJ2-7|14|TRBV7-2
CASSPTGTHYEQYF
>TRBJ2-2|15|TRBV18
CASSNLQGNTGELFF
>TRBJ1-1|14|TRBV2
CASSRQVGNTEAFF
>TRBJ2-7|14|TRBV7-2
CASSSFGGVYEQYF
>TRBJ1-4|15|TRBV4-2
CASSQEWGADEKLFF
>TRBJ2-1|13|TRBV27
CASSFWGLDEQFF
>TRBJ1-2|14|TRBV12-3/TRBV12-4
CASSFWERRDGYTF
>TRBJ2-5|13|TRBV19
CASKVAGLETQYF
>TRBJ1-1|13|TRBV7-3
CASSLRQLTEAFF
>TRBJ2-7|14|TRBV20-1
CSAIDRVGFSEQYF
>TRBJ1-6|14|TRBV20-1
CSATGQGFNSPLHF
>TRBJ1-2|14|TRBV24-1
CATSDLRTGFGYTF
>TRBJ2-5|13|TRBV12-3/TRBV12-4
CASRADTEETQYF
>TRBJ2-3|15|TRBV7-3
CASSLGYRGTDTQYF
>TRBJ2-3|12|TRBV20-1
CSARGSTDTQYF
>TRBJ1-5|18|TRBV11-1
CASSSGGQGVYSNQPQHF
>TRBJ2-7|13|TRBV12-3/TRBV12-4
CASSKRPNYEQYF
>TRBJ2-7|14|TRBV12-3/TRBV12-4
CASSFGDSSYEQYF
>TRBJ2-1|15|TRBV12-5
CASASGQSSYNEQFF
>TRBJ2-1|12|TRBV7-9
CASSSAYNEQFF
>TRBJ2-4|13|TRBV5-1
CASSTGSLDIQYF
>TRBJ1-6|16|TRBV5-4
CASSRDTSWDNSPLHF
>TRBJ1-1|16|TRBV3-1
CASSPHYEGLNTEAFF
>TRBJ1-2|15|TRBV18
CASSPPSGSDYGYTF
>TRBJ2-5|17|TRBV7-6
CASSLDLPGQLQETQYF
>TRBJ2-1|15|TRBV5-5
CASSLRWDYYNVQFF
>TRBJ2-1|16|TRBV4-2
CATGRSQGSSYNEQFF
>TRBJ1-1|14|TRBV6-1
CASSTRTDNTEAFF
>TRBJ2-3|15|TRBV27
CASSLDWTPRDTQYF
>TRBJ1-5|14|TRBV28
CASSLAQSNQPQHF
>TRBJ2-1|16|TRBV5-1
CASSSTISGGYNEQFF
>TRBJ2-5|15|TRBV5-5
CASSPLSLTQETQYF
>TRBJ2-3|13|TRBV7-2
CASSPSGGDTQYF
>TRBJ2-7|14|TRBV30
CAWKVQSAIHEQYF
>TRBJ2-2|12|TRBV5-4
CASSSPSGELFF
>TRBJ1-1|13|TRBV20-1
CSASYSLNTEAFF
>TRBJ1-3|15|TRBV6-4
CASSPQGVTGNTIYF
>TRBJ1-1|11|TRBV20-1
CSARDLGEAFF
>TRBJ2-2|17|TRBV7-9
CASSLELAGPNTGELFF
>TRBJ1-2|13|TRBV20-1
CSTRDSGALGYTF
>TRBJ2-1|12|TRBV5-1
CASRLTSGEQFF
>TRBJ2-7|12|TRBV20-1
CSARAQIYEQYF
>TRBJ2-3|14|TRBV12-3/TRBV12-4
CASSAQGADDTQYF
>TRBJ2-5|11|TRBV13
CASSDAKTQYF